Below, 2 T cell receptor beta chains from the same sample are listed, as sequenced in a study of CD8 T cells in Susac syndrome. RNA in amounts of about 0.5 to 1 ug was reverse transcribed with random hexamers. TCRdb reanalysed the immunoSEQ multiplex PCR reads using MiXCR and keeps one entry per CDR3 protein. Of 200,000 to 250,000 distinct CDR3 sequences in the sample, about 95% were seen once. Specimen: CD4+ T cells from PBMCs. The receptors derive from a human donor with multiple sclerosis.

The V and J genes are TRBV12-3 or TRBV12-4 and TRBJ2-5; D unresolved. CDR3 length: 13 amino acids. V lost 5 bases and J 5 bases, leaving 12 bases between the germline ends. In DNA form, the CDR3 reads TGTGCCAGCAGTCTGGACGGTGTGGAGACCCAGTACTTC. As protein: CASSLDGVETQYF.

This rearrangement joins TRBV27 to TRBJ1-2, with 7 nucleotides matching TRBD1. CDR1 MNHEY and CDR2 SMNVEV come from the germline V gene (reference sequence). The V and J ends lost 1 base and 0 bases, in that order; junction bases with no gene match: 2. The CDR3 has 15 amino acids. The CDR3 protein is CASSLWGQPNYGYTF. The CDR3 coding sequence is TGTGCCAGCAGTTTATGGGGACAGCCTAACTATGGCTACACCTTC.